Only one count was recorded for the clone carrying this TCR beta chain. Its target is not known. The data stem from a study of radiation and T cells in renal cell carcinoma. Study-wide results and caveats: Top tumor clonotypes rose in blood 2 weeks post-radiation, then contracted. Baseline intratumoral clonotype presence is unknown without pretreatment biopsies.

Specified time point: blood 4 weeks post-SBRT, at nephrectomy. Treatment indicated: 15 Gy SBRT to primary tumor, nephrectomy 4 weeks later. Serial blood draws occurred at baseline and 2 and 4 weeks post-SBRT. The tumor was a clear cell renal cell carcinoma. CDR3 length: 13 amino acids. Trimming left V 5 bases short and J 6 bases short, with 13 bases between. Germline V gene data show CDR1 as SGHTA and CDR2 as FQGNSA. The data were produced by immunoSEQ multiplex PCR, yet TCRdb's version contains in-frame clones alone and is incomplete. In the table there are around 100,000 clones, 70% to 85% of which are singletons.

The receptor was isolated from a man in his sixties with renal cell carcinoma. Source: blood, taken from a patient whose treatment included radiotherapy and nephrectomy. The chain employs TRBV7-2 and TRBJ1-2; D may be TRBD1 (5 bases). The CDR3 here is CASSAGRVDGYTF. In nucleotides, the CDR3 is TGTGCCAGCAGCGCGGGCAGGGTCGATGGCTACACCTTC.